This T cell receptor (beta chain) was documented in a study of shared clonotypes between healthy human individuals (dated by TCRdb to about 2020). Describing the broader study: A couple of women and a few men aged 18 to 49 years were included in the cohort. For each donor, three plates each were used for CD4 naive and CD4 memory, two plates were used for CD8 naive, and one plate was used for CD8 memory. Different laboratories and diverse techniques were used to prepare libraries and sequence TCR repertoires, to increase sequencing depth and limit assay-specific biases. Blood TCR repertoires of roughly five healthy adults were deeply sequenced to estimate repertoire size and the extent of clonotype sharing between individuals. Per donor, leukapheresis produced somewhere between about 0.85 and 9.5 billion PBMCs. Here is what the overall study found, with its caveats: Estimated clonotype richness was generally larger for naive than for memory subsets. When several donors were compared, the shared fraction of clonotypes was around 4.6% for naive CD4, approximately 3.3% for naive CD8, 2% to 2.5% for memory CD4, and 0.35% to 0.5% for memory CD8. Sampling was restricted to blood, and TCR repertoires in tissue are likely to differ from TCR repertoires in blood. Pairwise subsampling led to the expectation that sequencing depth would affect the degree of clonotype sharing among donors. The small number of donors limited the genetic and exposure-history diversity represented. Compared with non-shared clonotypes, the clonotypes found in all four sorted-subset donors had higher generation probabilities. Even with the large sequencing depth, rarefaction of the sorted-subset datasets indicated that sequencing was incomplete.

The donors were healthy, HIV-negative adults who had no recently reported acute infections or vaccinations. Only Caucasian adults living in Nashville, Tennessee, USA were represented among the donors. CD4+ T cells were enriched by magnetic negative selection, after which naive cells were positively selected on CD45RA and the negative fraction was taken as the memory subset. Blood was collected by leukapheresis, and PBMCs were isolated by Ficoll-Histopaque density gradient centrifugation and then cryopreserved in liquid nitrogen vapor phase. Analytical flow cytometry was used to check the purity and quantity of each magnetically sorted T cell population. Genomic DNA was isolated from every sorted fraction and measured by UV absorbance on a Nanodrop 2000c. Comment on this clone: What antigen it recognizes has not been identified. No much larger clone exists at a distance of one base, and base qualities are not known.

Cut back by 6 bases and 3 bases, the V and J ends lie 12 bases apart. Spanning cysteine to phenylalanine, the CDR3 consists of 14 amino acids. The retained sequence is limited to the CDR3, 42 bases, with the frame set at the first base. The CDR1 and CDR2 encoded by the germline V gene are SNHLY and FYNNEI. Using the deep immunoSEQ assay, TCR CDR3 regions were amplified from genomic DNA by multiplex PCR. Genomic DNA extracted from each cell subset was distributed evenly over all wells of several immunoSEQ 96-well plates, and each plate served as one replicate. For sorted subsets, roughly 200 ng of genomic DNA, equivalent to around 31,000 T cell genomes, went into each replicate PCR. The purified libraries were quantified using a Qubit 3.0 fluorometer, sized with a Bioanalyzer 2100, and then quantified again using the KAPA Library Quantification kit. Each immunoSEQ 96-well plate was sequenced on its own single-read 150-cycle Illumina NextSeq 550 flow cell. The original pipeline was this. Because only junctional sequences without quality scores were contained in the immunoSEQ output, filtering matching that applied to full-length reads could not be performed. Sequences were annotated with PyIR, a Python wrapper for IgBLAST v1.9, using IMGT germline references to assign V/J genes and CDR3. Reads with weak V/J assignments (E-value above 1e-6), missing CDR3, stop codons, out-of-frame junctions, or ambiguous translated residues were removed. A V3J clonotype was defined by an identical inferred V gene, J gene, and CDR3 amino acid sequence. To compute the percentage overlap between repertoires, the number of shared unique clonotypes was divided by the size of the smaller repertoire. Repertoire richness was assessed with RTK rarefaction, the Chao1 estimator, and Recon v2.1 estimates of unobserved clonotypes. OLGA was used to compute generation probabilities for all TCRbeta clonotypes that the gDNA method yielded from a handful of donors. Held by TCRdb, this immuneACCESS table contains in-frame sequences only and omits some clones. Under half of the omission traces to an unresolved V gene where checked; the cause of the rest is unknown. Clone size and the V and J calls come from that table; the DNA yielded D and trimming. Counted in this sample were more than 2,000,000 clones; just over 90% of them appeared once. The ten largest make up about 0.39% of the sample.

The chain links TRBV2 with TRBJ1-5; tentative D gene TRBD1, with 6 bases matching. What was sequenced was naive CD4+ T cells from PBMCs. The cell subset or site label, read with the paper, signifies: CD45RA+ positively selected. This clonotype was obtained from a man in his late teens or twenties in good health. Some clones in this sample may be carry-over from other donors' samples. The CDR3 region reads CASRGGRVNQPQHF. The DNA is TGTGCCAGCAGGGGGGGCAGGGTCAATCAGCCCCAGCATTTT.